This T cell receptor (beta chain) was found in a study of blood T cell repertoires in COVID-19. Germline V CDR1 and CDR2: SGHRS, YFSETQ. The CDR3 spans 14 residues. Trimming pared 4 bases from V and 3 bases from J, leaving 13 bases between. This table comes from immunoSEQ multiplex PCR, and its TCRdb copy is limited to in-frame clones, with some not included. Of about 98,000 clones in the sample, approximately 80% were seen once. This chain joins TRBV5-1 and TRBJ2-5; D is ambiguous. This TCR came from a human donor in a cohort sampled during active COVID-19. The specimen was peripheral blood. CDR3 residues: CASSPSAVEETQYF. CDR3 coding DNA: TGCGCCAGCAGCCCCTCGGCGGTTGAAGAGACCCAGTACTTC.